This T cell receptor (beta chain) was sequenced in a study of molecular identifiers for immune sequencing clone quantification. General study findings and limits: In a background of about a million naive cells, spiked Jurkat TCR RNA from one cell was reportedly detectable.

The CDR3 length is 16 residues. The germline V gene encodes CDR1 PRHDT and CDR2 FYEKMQ (reference sequence). The trim removed 3 bases at V and 7 bases at J, leaving 13 bases unmatched. This clonotype was recorded many times. The target antigen is unknown. A CD8+CD4-CCR7+CD45RA+ gate was used to sort naive CD8 T cells. TCRdb used MiXCR to reprocess the PCR reads, holding one entry per CDR3 protein. The sample includes around 89,000 distinct CDR3 sequences, around a fifth of them seen just once. The origin of this receptor is a human donor in good health. Some libraries in this study had Jurkat cell RNA spiked in. Sequenced sample: naive CD8+ T cells from blood, with Jurkat cell RNA spiked in. As for subset: FACS-sorted CD8+CD4-CCR7+CD45RA+ naive T cells. J is TRBJ2-3 and V is TRBV13, with 7 bases fitting TRBD2. DNA of the CDR3: TGTGCCAGCAGCTTTGGTCGTCTGCGGGAGTTTAATACGCAGTATTTT. This encodes CASSFGRLREFNTQYF.